A single sample gave rise to the 10 T cell receptor beta chains below, sequenced in a study of control samples from healthy donors and cancer patients. Repertoires were generated with immunoSEQ multiplex PCR, while TCRdb's copy carries only in-frame clones and drops some. The profile covers some 150,000 clones, with more than 85% appearing a single time and 3% to 4% taken by the ten largest. The material sequenced was blood. These receptors all come from a man aged 25-40 years in good health.

The rearrangement uses TRBV15 and TRBJ2-1; 7 bases are shared with TRBD1. The V gene end was trimmed by 3 bases and the J gene end by 8 bases; junction bases not matched to a gene: 10. Looked up from germline, CDR1 is LNHNV and CDR2 is YYDKDF (reference sequence). The CDR3 is 15 residues long. CDR3: CATSSPGQRRHEQFF. The CDR3, as DNA: TGTGCCACCAGCAGCCCGGGACAGCGCCGGCATGAGCAGTTCTTC.

As to this clone: The sample carries other DNA sequences with the same CDR3. CDR3 coding DNA: TGTGCCAGCAGCGTAGTGGCGGGGGGGGGCACAGATACGCAGTATTTT. Residues: CASSVVAGGGTDTQYF. The genes are TRBV9 and TRBJ2-3; 9 bases agree with TRBD2. V was pared by 0 bases and J by 1 base, with 3 bases of the junction left unmatched. The CDR3 is 16 residues long. Germline V gives CDR1 SGDLS, CDR2 YYNGEE.

The rearrangement uses TRBV7-9 and TRBJ1-6, with D tentatively TRBD1 (6 bases). Trimming took off 1 base at V and 14 bases at J, with 12 bases between the two ends. This CDR3 has 13 residues. In germline, CDR1 is SEHNR, CDR2 FQNEAQ (reference sequence). CDR3 DNA: TGTGCCAGCAGCTTAGGGGACATGGTCTCCCTCCACTTT. Residues: CASSLGDMVSLHF.

The rearrangement uses TRBV28 and TRBJ1-2; D unclear. This CDR3 contains 14 residues. Germline loops: CDR1 MDHEN, CDR2 SYDVKM. Trimming stripped 8 bases from V and 0 bases from J, with 13 bases between. The CDR3 coding sequence is TGTGCCAGCCATGGCCAGCCAACTAACTATGGCTACACCTTC. Translating it yields CASHGQPTNYGYTF.

The V and J genes are TRBV28 and TRBJ2-2; TRBD2 agrees at 15 bases. This CDR3 comprises 17 residues. The V gene end was trimmed by 3 bases and the J gene end by 6 bases; junction bases not matched to a gene: 5. CDR1 and CDR2 (germline): MDHEN, SYDVKM. DNA for the CDR3: TGTGCCAGCAGTTTCCTCGGACTAGCGGGGGGGGCCGGGGAGCTGTTTTTT. Translation gives CASSFLGLAGGAGELFF.

This rearrangement joins TRBV11-1 to TRBJ2-2, with 7 bases aligning to TRBD1. The CDR3 consists of 15 residues. The V and J ends lost 5 bases and 4 bases, in that order; junction bases with no gene match: 7. The germline V gene has CDR1 SGHAT and CDR2 FQDESV (reference sequence). CDR3 DNA: TGTGCCAGCAGCCTCGACAGGGTAACCACCGGGGAGCTGTTTTTT. The encoded protein is CASSLDRVTTGELFF.

The chain recombines TRBV18 with TRBJ1-1; D remains ambiguous. The CDR3 runs to 14 residues. The V gene's germline CDR1 is KGHSH and CDR2 LQKENI. Between the trimmed V and J ends, which lost 2 bases and 0 bases, there was a span of 7 bases. The CDR3, as DNA: TGTGCCAGCTCACCATATCAGCTGAACACTGAAGCTTTCTTT. The encoded protein is CASSPYQLNTEAFF.

The chain is built from TRBV7-9 and TRBJ1-2; D uncertain. Trimming removed 4 bases at V and 2 bases at J, with 8 bases between. The CDR3 consists of 13 residues. CDR1 is SEHNR, CDR2 FQNEAQ, per germline (reference sequence). Here the CDR3 reads CASSSTDNYGYTF. The CDR3 DNA is TGTGCCAGCAGCTCAACCGACAACTATGGCTACACCTTC.

The rearrangement joins TRBV12-3 or TRBV12-4 to TRBJ2-7; TRBD1 might be the D (5 bases). This CDR3 contains 12 residues. V lost 6 bases and J 3 bases, leaving 9 bases between the germline ends. CDR3 protein: CASSQDSYEQYF. CDR3 DNA: TGTGCCAGCAGCCAAGACAGCTACGAGCAGTACTTC.

The CDR3: CASSPRRDASPLHF. The CDR3, as DNA: TGTGCCAGCAGTCCTCGACGGGACGCCTCACCCCTCCACTTT. The V and J genes are TRBV6-5 and TRBJ1-6, with a possible D match to TRBD1 (5 bases). Germline CDR1 reads MNHEY; CDR2 reads SVGAGI. Trimming removed 5 bases from V and 10 bases from J, with 15 bases in between. The CDR3 length is 14 residues.